This TCR beta chain was recovered during a study of human T cells and chemical hapten exposure. Time point indicated: healthy volunteer bleed at 6 weeks. Extraction of total RNA was performed on unfractionated whole blood. Only a few counts were recorded for this clonotype. The V gene end was trimmed by 5 bases and the J gene end by 7 bases; junction bases not matched to a gene: 8. This CDR3 has 15 amino acids. Via MiXCR, TCRdb re-called the RACE reads, giving one row per CDR3 protein. The sample records about 82,000 distinct CDR3 sequences, roughly 8.6% being singletons. Sample: whole blood. This rearrangement joins TRBV12-3 or TRBV12-4 to TRBJ2-1, with 10 bases lining up with TRBD2. The clonotype was recovered from a male donor in good health. Some clones in this sample may be carry-over from other donors' samples. In nucleotides, the CDR3 is TGTGCCAGCAGTCCAAGCGGGAGGGCCCGAAATGAGCAGTTCTTC. It translates to CASSPSGRARNEQFF.